Following are 29 T cell receptor beta chains from one sample sequenced in a study of cytomegalovirus exposure and HLA in healthy donors (dated by TCRdb to the late 2010s). The library was generated by the immunoSEQ multiplex PCR assay. A mixture of 60 forward primers for TCR Vbeta segments and 13 reverse primers for TCR Jbeta segments was used in the multiplex PCR. TCRdb took over this immuneACCESS table, retaining in-frame rearrangements with V and J assigned. Such tables are incomplete; in checked studies, under half of the missing clones stem from an unresolved V gene, and the remainder is unexplained. The sample table holds 82,000 or so clones, of which roughly a tenth were seen once. Almost 25% of the sample goes to the ten largest clones. What was sequenced was PBMCs. The receptors were gathered from a man between 60 and 75 years old in good health and CMV-seropositive.

The rearrangement links TRBV5-1 to TRBJ1-5; D may be TRBD1 (5 bases). V dropped 0 bases and J dropped 2 bases, with 12 bases sitting between them. The CDR3 covers 16 residues. Germline V gene lookup returns CDR1 SGHRS and CDR2 YFSETQ. The CDR3 here is CASSLAGGDGNQPQHF. In nucleotides, the CDR3 is TGCGCCAGCAGCTTGGCCGGGGGAGATGGCAATCAGCCCCAGCATTTT.

This clone occurred a few times. V and J are TRBV5-1 and TRBJ1-1; D is possibly TRBD1 (6 bases). Trimming shortened V by 0 bases and J by 0 bases, and 15 bases separated the two germline ends. The V gene's germline CDR1 is SGHRS and CDR2 YFSETQ. The CDR3 runs to 17 residues. The CDR3 is CASSLVSGGTMNTEAFF. In DNA form, the CDR3 reads TGCGCCAGCAGCTTGGTAAGCGGGGGGACAATGAACACTGAAGCTTTCTTT.

The sample holds a few counts of this clone. The chain couples TRBV7-8 to TRBJ2-3; 7 bases are a match to TRBD1. The CDR3 length is 17 residues. Trimming at V came to 1 base and at J to 3 bases, leaving 10 bases not matched to a gene. Looked up from germline, CDR1 is SGHVS and CDR2 is FQNEAQ. CDR3 in amino acids: CASSLGNRGVWTDTQYF. CDR3 coding DNA: TGTGCCAGCAGCTTAGGGAACAGGGGAGTGTGGACAGATACGCAGTATTTT.

The gene calls are TRBV18 and TRBJ2-1; 8 positions match TRBD1. The CDR3 covers 15 residues. Germline CDR1 and CDR2: KGHSH and LQKENI. V lost 6 bases, J lost 6 bases, and 10 bases stayed unmatched. The CDR3 reads CASSPGTGASNEQFF. For the CDR3, the DNA is TGTGCCAGCTCGCCAGGGACAGGAGCTTCCAATGAGCAGTTCTTC.

This clone was observed a handful of times. The chain carries TRBV29-1 and TRBJ2-7; maybe TRBD2 (6 bases). The CDR3 length is 12 residues. CDR1 SQVTM and CDR2 ANQGSEA come from the germline V gene. Trimming took off 6 bases at V and 3 bases at J, with 12 bases between the two ends. The CDR3 nucleotides are TGCAGCGTAGGGGACTCTTACTACGAGCAGTACTTC. Its protein is CSVGDSYYEQYF.

This clone has more than one count but fewer than ten. The chain joins TRBV5-8 to TRBJ1-5, with 7 bases that match TRBD1. The length of the CDR3 is 17 residues. The trim removed 1 base at V and 2 bases at J, leaving 9 bases unmatched. Germline loops: CDR1 SGHTS, CDR2 YDEGEE. The CDR3 DNA sequence: TGTGCCAGCAGCTTGCGGGGCCAGGGGGGCGGCAATCAGCCCCAGCATTTT. Translation gives CASSLRGQGGGNQPQHF.

The chain uses TRBV5-1 and TRBJ2-3, with 10 nucleotides matching TRBD1. The CDR3 contains 15 residues. V shed 3 bases and J 2 bases; nucleotides not matched to a gene: 3. CDR1 and CDR2 from the germline V gene are SGHRS and YFSETQ. Here the CDR3 reads CASSWGQGNTDTQYF. The CDR3 DNA reads TGCGCCAGCAGCTGGGGACAGGGGAACACAGATACGCAGTATTTT.

This clone was counted only a few times. This chain uses TRBV5-1 with TRBJ2-1; D is unclear. The CDR3 is made up of 15 amino acids. Germline values: CDR1 SGHRS, CDR2 YFSETQ. Deletions cut 5 bases from V and 0 bases from J, with 12 bases between. The CDR3 nucleotides read TGCGCCAGCAGTCCGGTGCGGAACTCCTACAATGAGCAGTTCTTC. Its translation is CASSPVRNSYNEQFF.

The gene calls are TRBV5-4 and TRBJ2-2, with 10 nucleotides matching TRBD2. The V gene end was trimmed by 5 bases and the J gene end by 4 bases; junction bases not matched to a gene: 5. CDR3 length equals 15 residues. Germline V gene sequence: CDR1 SGHNT, CDR2 YYREEE (reference sequence). The CDR3 is CASRVAGGITGELFF. The CDR3 nucleotides are TGTGCCAGCAGGGTAGCGGGAGGCATCACCGGGGAGCTGTTTTTT.

This rearrangement joins TRBV4-1 to TRBJ1-5, with D maybe TRBD1 (5 bases). This CDR3 contains 15 residues. The ends were cut back, 3 bases at V and 1 base at J, with 10 bases in the middle. The germline V gene has CDR1 MGHRA and CDR2 YSYEKL. The chain's CDR3 is CASSQYQGSNQPQHF. Written as DNA, the CDR3 is TGCGCCAGCAGCCAGTACCAGGGAAGCAATCAGCCCCAGCATTTT.

A few counts support this clone. The chain is built from TRBV5-4 and TRBJ1-6; the D gene is possibly TRBD1 (5 bases). V was pared by 0 bases and J by 9 bases, with 13 bases between. Germline CDR1 reads SGHNT; CDR2 reads YYREEE (reference sequence). This CDR3 region has 15 residues. Here the CDR3 DNA reads TGTGCCAGCAGCTTGGAACCAGGGATTTCTTCACCCCTCCACTTT. Amino acids: CASSLEPGISSPLHF.

This clone was detected a few times. CDR3 in amino acids: CASSRAGGINEQYF. The CDR3 DNA follows: TGTGCCAGCAGCCGAGCGGGAGGGATAAACGAGCAGTACTTC. The rearrangement joins TRBV11-3 to TRBJ2-7, with 10 nucleotides matching TRBD2. Germline CDR1 SGHNT, CDR2 YENEEA. The J segment lost 5 bases and the V segment lost 5 bases, leaving 6 bases of the junction unmatched. The CDR3 sequence is 14 residues long.

This clone turned up a few times. The chain is built from TRBV4-1 and TRBJ1-4; 8 bases line up with TRBD1. After removal of 0 bases from V and 0 bases from J, the junction contained 6 bases not matched to a gene. The CDR3 extends over 18 amino acids. Germline V lookup: CDR1 MGHRA, CDR2 YSYEKL. The CDR3, as DNA: TGCGCCAGCAGCCAAGATGCCAGGGGGCTTTCAACTAATGAAAAACTGTTTTTT. Translation gives CASSQDARGLSTNEKLFF.

The chain couples TRBV28 to TRBJ2-3, with D tentatively TRBD2 (5 bases). CDR1 is MDHEN and CDR2 is SYDVKM in the germline V gene. The CDR3 has 16 residues. V lost 5 bases and J 0 bases, leaving 15 bases between the germline ends. The CDR3 here is CASSPSGLASTDTQYF. Here the CDR3 DNA reads TGTGCCAGCAGTCCCTCCGGGCTAGCCAGCACAGATACGCAGTATTTT. Full variable domain (remainder filled in from reference TRBV28 and TRBJ2-3): DVKVTQSSRYLVKRTGEKVFLECVQDMDHENMFWYRQDPGLGLRLIYFSYDVKMKEKGDIPEGYSVSREKKERFSLILESASTNQTSMYLCASSPSGLASTDTQYFGPGTRLTVL.

This clone was detected a few times. The chain employs TRBV6-4 and TRBJ2-1, with D possibly matching TRBD2 (5 bases). V lost 2 bases and J lost 0, with 11 bases in between. In germline, CDR1 is MRHNA, CDR2 SNTAGT. The length of the CDR3 is 16 residues. CDR3 bases: TGTGCCAGCAGTGACGTCGTGGGGAGCTCCTACAATGAGCAGTTCTTC. It specifies CASSDVVGSSYNEQFF.

Only a few counts were recorded for this clone. The chain joins TRBV30 to TRBJ2-3, with a possible D match to TRBD2 (5 bases). From germline, CDR1 is GTSNPN and CDR2 SVGIG (reference sequence). The V gene lost 4 bases and the J gene lost 3 bases, with 11 bases spanning the gap. This CDR3 region has 13 residues. The DNA for the CDR3 is TGTGCCTGGAACGGGGTCCGGACAGATACGCAGTATTTT. Its translation: CAWNGVRTDTQYF.

In its sample, this clone was seen a few times. The rearrangement links TRBV6-5 to TRBJ2-3, with no clear D. The CDR3 runs 14 residues. V shed 0 bases and J shed 2 bases, with 6 bases lying between them. Germline CDR1 MNHEY, CDR2 SVGAGI. CDR3 protein: CASSYSRYTDTQYF. As DNA, the CDR3 is TGTGCCAGCAGTTACTCGAGGTACACAGATACGCAGTATTTT.

This clone appeared a few times. The V call is TRBV6-1, the J call TRBJ1-1; 7 bases fit TRBD1. J gave up 5 bases and V 2 bases, and 5 bases lay outside the gene matches. This CDR3 is built from 14 residues. The germline CDR1 and CDR2 sequences are MNHNS and SASEGT. For the CDR3, the DNA is TGTGCCAGCAGTGAAAGGGGGCCGATGACTGAAGCTTTCTTT. The encoded protein is CASSERGPMTEAFF.

This clone was observed a handful of times. This rearrangement joins TRBV30 to TRBJ2-7, with D unclear. The CDR3 is 13 residues long. V was pared by 0 bases and J by 0 bases, with 6 bases between. In germline, CDR1 is GTSNPN, CDR2 SVGIG (reference sequence). The CDR3 sequence: CAWSVHGSYEQYF. In DNA form, the CDR3 reads TGTGCCTGGAGTGTACATGGCTCCTACGAGCAGTACTTC.

This clone was detected a few times. The same CDR3 is also encoded by other DNA sequences in this sample. The chain is built from TRBV4-1 and TRBJ2-1; TRBD2 agrees at 9 bases. In germline, CDR1 is MGHRA, CDR2 YSYEKL. J gave up 4 bases and V 1 base, and 2 bases lay outside the gene matches. This CDR3 region has 15 residues. The CDR3 protein is CASSQGGLAYNEQFF. CDR3 sequence (DNA): TGCGCCAGCAGCCAAGGCGGACTAGCGTACAATGAGCAGTTCTTC.

This clone has only a few counts. At one boundary the junction diverges from the germline segment, which might be a read error. V is TRBV27 and J is TRBJ2-5, with a possible D match to TRBD2 (5 bases). CDR3 length: 14 amino acids. Germline CDR1 and CDR2: MNHEY and SMNVEV (reference sequence). The CDR3 nucleotides read TGTGCCAGCAGAGACCTCGGAGGTTCGGAGACCCGGTACTTC. Translating gives CASRDLGGSETRYF.

This clone has a handful of counts. The V gene is TRBV7-9, the J gene TRBJ2-5; TRBD1 matches at 7 bases. Germline V gene data show CDR1 as SEHNR and CDR2 as FQNEAQ (reference sequence). The CDR3 is made up of 16 amino acids. The V segment lost 6 bases and the J segment 5 bases; nucleotides outside the gene matches: 15. The CDR3 nucleotides read TGTGCCAGCAGATGGGAAAAGACAGGGATGATCGAGACCCAGTACTTC. Translating gives CASRWEKTGMIETQYF. The full variable domain, with the rest looked up from reference TRBV7-9 and TRBJ2-5, is DTGVSQNPRHKITKRGQNVTFRCDPISEHNRLYWYRQTLGQGPEFLTYFQNEAQLEKSRLLSDRFSAERPKGSFSTLEIQRTEQGDSAMYLCASRWEKTGMIETQYFGPGTRLLVL.

This clone came up a few times. The chain employs TRBV5-1 and TRBJ2-3, with no clear D. V shed 0 bases and J shed 2 bases, with 4 bases lying between them. The CDR3 is 13 amino acids. Germline CDR1 SGHRS, CDR2 YFSETQ. CDR3 sequence: CASSLDNTDTQYF. Written as DNA, the CDR3 is TGCGCCAGCAGCTTGGATAACACAGATACGCAGTATTTT.

In this sample, this clone turned up a few times. The chain joins TRBV9 to TRBJ1-1; no definite D call. Trimming stripped 0 bases from V and 8 bases from J, with 14 bases between. Germline values: CDR1 SGDLS, CDR2 YYNGEE. This CDR3 has 14 residues. DNA for the CDR3: TGTGCCAGCAGCGTAGAAGTGGGCTTCACGGAAGCTTTCTTT. Its translation: CASSVEVGFTEAFF.

The rearrangement uses TRBV9 and TRBJ1-2; D gene ambiguous. The germline V and J ends were trimmed by 3 bases and 8 bases, with 11 bases remaining between them. CDR1 and CDR2 from the germline V gene are SGDLS and YYNGEE. CDR3 size: 12 residues. Here the CDR3 reads CASSAYSNGYTF. The CDR3 DNA sequence: TGTGCCAGCAGCGCCTATTCCAACGGCTACACCTTC.

In this sample, this clone turned up a few times. The gene calls are TRBV7-9 and TRBJ1-3; D gene uncertain. The CDR3 runs to 15 residues. Germline loops: CDR1 SEHNR, CDR2 FQNEAQ (reference sequence). V lost 2 bases to trimming and J lost 0 bases, with 8 bases between them. CDR3 region: CASSLSGFSGNTIYF. CDR3 DNA sequence: TGTGCCAGCAGCTTATCAGGTTTCTCTGGAAACACCATATATTTT.

The chain links TRBV27 to TRBJ2-3; D remains ambiguous. With 4 bases removed from V and 1 base from J, the gap between germline ends came to 9 bases. CDR1 is MNHEY, CDR2 SMNVEV, per germline (reference sequence). This CDR3 has 14 amino acids. The CDR3 reads CASSYEIRTDTQYF. CDR3 bases: TGTGCCAGCAGTTACGAGATCCGCACAGATACGCAGTATTTT.

This clone appeared many times. J is TRBJ1-3 and V is TRBV30; 8 bases are a match to TRBD1. The CDR3 has 14 amino acids. CDR1 GTSNPN and CDR2 SVGIG come from the germline V gene (reference sequence). Trimming removed 4 bases from V and 3 bases from J; junction bases left unmatched: 5. This CDR3 reads CAWKQGASGNTIYF. As DNA, the CDR3 is TGTGCCTGGAAGCAGGGGGCGAGTGGAAACACCATATATTTT.

This clone was counted at least ten times. The chain combines TRBV2 with TRBJ1-5, with D unclear. With 4 bases removed from V and 7 bases from J, the gap between germline ends came to 11 bases. CDR1 is SNHLY and CDR2 is FYNNEI in the germline V gene. This CDR3 has 13 amino acids. CDR3 sequence (DNA): TGTGCCAGCAGTGGGAGAGGCCGCCAGCCCCAGCATTTT. Translating gives CASSGRGRQPQHF. The full variable domain, its missing parts supplied by reference TRBV2 and TRBJ1-5, is EPEVTQTPSHQVTQMGQEVILRCVPISNHLYFYWYRQILGQKVEFLVSFYNNEISEKSEIFDDQFSVERPDGSNFTLKIRSTKLEDSAMYFCASSGRGRQPQHFGDGTRLSIL.